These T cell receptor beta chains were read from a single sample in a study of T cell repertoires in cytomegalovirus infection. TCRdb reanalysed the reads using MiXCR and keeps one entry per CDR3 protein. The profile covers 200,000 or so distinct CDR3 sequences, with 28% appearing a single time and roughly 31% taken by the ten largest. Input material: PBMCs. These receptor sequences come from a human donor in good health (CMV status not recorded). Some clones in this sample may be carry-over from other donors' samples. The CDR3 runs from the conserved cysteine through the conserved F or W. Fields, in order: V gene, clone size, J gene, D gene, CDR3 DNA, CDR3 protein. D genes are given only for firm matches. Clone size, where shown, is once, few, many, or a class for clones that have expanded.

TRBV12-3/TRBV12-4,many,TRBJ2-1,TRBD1,TGTGCCAGCAGTCCGCCGAAGCGGCTACAGGGGGCGCGAAATGAGCAGTTCTTC,CASSPPKRLQGARNEQFF
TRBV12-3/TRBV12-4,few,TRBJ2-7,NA,TGTGCCAGCAGCCGGCGGGGATTCTCCTACGAGCAGTACTTC,CASSRRGFSYEQYF
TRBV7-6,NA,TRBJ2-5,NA,TGTGCCAGCAGCTTAGTTATAGGGCTCGAGACCCAGTACTTC,CASSLVIGLETQYF
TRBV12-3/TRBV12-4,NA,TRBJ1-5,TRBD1,TGTGCCAGCAGTTTAGGGTCGAGGGGGCTAAGCAATCAGCCCCAGCATTTT,CASSLGSRGLSNQPQHF
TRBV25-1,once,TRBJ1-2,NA,TGTGCCAGCAGCCCGCGGCGGAGGACCCATGGCTACACCTTC,CASSPRRRTHGYTF
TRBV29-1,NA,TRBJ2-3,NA,TGCAGCGTTGAAGGGACTCCAGATACGCAGTATTTT,CSVEGTPDTQYF
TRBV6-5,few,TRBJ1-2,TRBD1,TGTGCCAGCAGTGGGACAGGGGGCTACACCTTC,CASSGTGGYTF
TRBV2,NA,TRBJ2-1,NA,TGTGCCAGTCGACTAGATGGGGACTACAATGAGCAGTTCTTC,CASRLDGDYNEQFF
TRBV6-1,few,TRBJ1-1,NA,TGTGCCAGCAGTGAAGCGGGACTTACGAACACTGAAGCTTTCTTT,CASSEAGLTNTEAFF
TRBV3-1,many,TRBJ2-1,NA,TGTGCCAGCAGCCAAGATTGGGGGGGGGCCCGGGGGAACAATGAGCAGTTCTTC,CASSQDWGGARGNNEQFF